This section outlines one T cell receptor beta chain sequence together with its context. Antigen: not known. V was clipped by 4 bases and J by 7 bases, with 17 bases between them. Germline CDR1 reads MNHEY; CDR2 reads SMNVEV (reference sequence). This CDR3 has 14 residues. This sample was included in a study of identical twins. cDNA carried unique molecular identifiers, and a universal primer site was added by template switching. Each CDR3 protein gets one entry after TCRdb re-called the 5' RACE reads with MiXCR. This table holds 1.5 million to 2 million distinct CDR3 sequences, around a third found once. Study-wide points: Fewer insertions marked abundant cord blood beta clonotypes; young adult naive trended weakly, memory not at all. Out-of-frame sharing of TCR alpha in monozygotic twins was underestimated by models. Invariant MAIT and iNKT cells may have partly biased zero-insertion analyses.

The sequence derives from a newborn girl in good health. Sequencing was done on a sample of cord blood. The rearrangement links TRBV27 to TRBJ2-7, with a tentative D call TRBD1 (5 bases). Here the CDR3 DNA reads TGTGCCAGCAGTTGGAGACAGCTTTACAATGAGCAGTACTTC. It encodes CASSWRQLYNEQYF.